This T cell receptor (beta chain) was retrieved from a study of beta chain features in type 1 diabetes (dated 2018 in TCRdb). A note on the overall study: Mean age, gender distribution, total cell number and subset yield did not differ between patients and healthy donors. A total of 107,917,701 sorted cells were examined across all samples, and a strong correlation was observed between cell number per subset and RNA yield. In the study, TCRB repertoires of sorted circulating CD4+ T cell subsets from recently diagnosed type 1 diabetes patients were compared with those of matched healthy donors. Regulatory and stem cell-like memory subsets were isolated from only 8 patients and roughly eight healthy donors, whereas naive and central memory subsets came from all 28 donors.

Sequences GTSNPN (CDR1) and SVGIG (CDR2) are obtained from the germline V gene (reference sequence). Taken from cysteine to phenylalanine, the CDR3 has 12 residues. Just the 36-base CDR3 DNA is kept, in frame starting at base 1. A single peripheral blood draw of 90 to 150 mL on average was collected from each donor into heparinised tubes. Using a panel that included CD45RO, CCR7, CD25, CD127, CD95 and CD27, naive, central memory, regulatory and stem cell-like memory CD4+ T cells were sorted on a BD FACSAria II. Purity was above 98% for every sorted population. PBMCs were separated immediately by Lymphoprep density gradient centrifugation and were stained directly, without being cultured. So that batch effects would be minimized, each experiment stained and sorted samples in pairs, pairing one healthy donor with one patient. Results and caveats for the whole study, not just this receptor: Patients with type 1 diabetes made fewer insertions and deleted more nucleotides at VDJ recombination sites, implying thymic rearrangement abnormalities. Type 1 diabetes patients showed a moderate but significant shortening of TCRB CDR3 length in all four CD4+ subsets. Because the HLA sub-analyses included only small numbers of individuals, any influence of HLA type on TCRB rearrangement was left unresolved. Because cDNA was sequenced instead of genomic DNA, highly expressing activated cells could be over-represented, though the groups showed no difference in activation or CD3 levels. Naive, central memory and regulatory TCRB repertoires appeared to be more alike among patients than among healthy donors. Shorter templates might have been favored by PCR, but patient and control samples were amplified and corrected together, so both groups would have been affected equally by any skew.

This clone was counted a few times. There is no known antigen for this receptor. Relative to the germline gene, one junction end is altered; a read error may explain this. The High Capacity cDNA Reverse Transcription Kit was used to reverse transcribe all of the isolated RNA, meaning that expressed TCRB transcripts were what got sequenced. Deep immunoSEQ sequencing was applied to naive, central memory and regulatory T cell samples, giving an average of roughly 3.5 million total reads per sample. After sorted cells were lysed in RLT buffer, RNA was extracted with DNase-treated RNeasy Micro or Mini kits, with the choice depending on cell number. Each cell subset was processed separately to prevent cross-contamination, with patient and healthy donor samples processed together. The immunoSEQ multiplex PCR was used to amplify TCRB sequences from cDNA, generating 87-bp fragments that spanned the CDR3 region. Sequencing of the amplicons was done on the Illumina HiSeq platform. The authors' pipeline ran thus. PCR bias was corrected computationally using synthetic template baselines, and reads within Hamming distance 2 were collapsed, with unmergeable singletons discarded. By aligning reads against IMGT, V, D and J genes, CDR3 length, and insertions or deletions at six rearrangement sites were assigned. Within each subset, clonotype counts were normalized to sorted cell number, after which true diversity and Gini coefficients were computed with the tcR R package. The overlap coefficient, calculated on TCRB nucleotide sequences, was used to measure repertoire sharing. As a proxy for the pre-selection repertoire, out-of-frame TCRB sequences from naive cells were analyzed. TCRdb took this table from immuneACCESS and kept in-frame rearrangements with V and J called. Such tables lack part of the clones; where checked against another copy, unresolved V genes explain under half of the gap, and the rest is unexplained. The V and J calls and clone size come from that table; D and trimming were worked out from the DNA. The sample table records some 410,000 clones; about an eighth of these occur just once. The ten largest clones capture less than 0.06% of the sample.

The clonotype comes from a woman under 30 in good health. Sequences were obtained from naive CD4+ T cells from blood. The sample's cell subset or site label, in plain terms: true naive CD4+ T cells. Here the chain combines TRBV30 and TRBJ1-4, and 8 bases in between align with TRBD1. The CDR3 region: CAWSDGQGKSIF. The sequenced DNA: TGTGCCTGGAGTGACGGACAGGGAAAATCGATTTTT.